This T cell receptor beta chain was identified in a study of shared clonotypes between healthy human individuals. V was pared by 5 bases and J by 5 bases, with 10 bases between. The CDR3 contains 14 residues. The germline CDR1 and CDR2 sequences are MNHEY and SVGAGI. The assay was immunoSEQ multiplex PCR, and TCRdb's table has in-frame clones only and misses some. Of 2 million to 2.5 million clones in the sample, approximately 95% were seen once. This chain uses TRBV6-5 with TRBJ1-6; the D is unclear. The sequenced material came from naive CD4+ T cells from PBMCs. Subset reported: CD45RA+ positively selected. The receptor's source is a man between 18 and 29 years old in good health. Some clones in this sample may be carry-over from other donors' samples. The CDR3 region has the DNA TGTGCCAGCAGTCAACAGAATAATAATTCACCCCTCCACTTT. This gives the protein CASSQQNNNSPLHF.